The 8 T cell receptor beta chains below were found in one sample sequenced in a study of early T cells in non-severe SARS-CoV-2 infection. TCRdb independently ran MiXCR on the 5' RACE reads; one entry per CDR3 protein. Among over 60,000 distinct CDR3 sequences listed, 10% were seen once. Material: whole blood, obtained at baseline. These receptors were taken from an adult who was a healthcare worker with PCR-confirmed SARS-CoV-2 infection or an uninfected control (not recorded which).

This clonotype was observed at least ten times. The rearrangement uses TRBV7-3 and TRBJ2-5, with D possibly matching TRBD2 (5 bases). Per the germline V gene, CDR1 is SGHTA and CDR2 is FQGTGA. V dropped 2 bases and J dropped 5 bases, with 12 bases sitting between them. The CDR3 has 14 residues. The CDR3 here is CASSLDARAETQYF. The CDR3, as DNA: TGTGCCAGCAGCTTAGACGCGCGGGCTGAGACCCAGTACTTC.

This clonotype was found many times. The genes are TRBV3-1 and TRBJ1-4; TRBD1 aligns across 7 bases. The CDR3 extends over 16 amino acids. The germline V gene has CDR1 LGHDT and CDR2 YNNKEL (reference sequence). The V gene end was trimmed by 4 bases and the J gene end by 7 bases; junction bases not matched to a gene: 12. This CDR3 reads CASSRAGTVRSEKLFF. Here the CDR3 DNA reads TGTGCCAGCAGCCGAGCCGGGACAGTCAGGAGTGAAAAACTGTTTTTT.

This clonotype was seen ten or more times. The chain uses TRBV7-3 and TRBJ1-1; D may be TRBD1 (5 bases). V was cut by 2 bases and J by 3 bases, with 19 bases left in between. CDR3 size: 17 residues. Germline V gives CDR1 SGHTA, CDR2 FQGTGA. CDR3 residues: CASSLVGLKGLDTEAFF. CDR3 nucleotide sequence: TGTGCCAGCAGCTTAGTCGGACTGAAGGGGTTGGACACTGAAGCTTTCTTT.

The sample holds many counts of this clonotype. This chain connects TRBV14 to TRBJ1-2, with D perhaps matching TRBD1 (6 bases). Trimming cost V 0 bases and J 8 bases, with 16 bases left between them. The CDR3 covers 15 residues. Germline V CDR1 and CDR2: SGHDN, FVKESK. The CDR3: CASSQDLRKGGGYTF. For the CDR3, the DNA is TGTGCCAGCAGCCAAGATCTAAGGAAGGGGGGAGGCTACACCTTC.

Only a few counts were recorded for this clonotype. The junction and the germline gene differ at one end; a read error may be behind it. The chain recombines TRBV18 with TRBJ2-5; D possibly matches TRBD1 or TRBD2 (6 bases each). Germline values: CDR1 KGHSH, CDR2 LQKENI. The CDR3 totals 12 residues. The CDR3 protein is CARSPGAAPICF. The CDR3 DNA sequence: TGTGCCAGATCCCCGGGGGCAGCCCCGATTTGCTTC.

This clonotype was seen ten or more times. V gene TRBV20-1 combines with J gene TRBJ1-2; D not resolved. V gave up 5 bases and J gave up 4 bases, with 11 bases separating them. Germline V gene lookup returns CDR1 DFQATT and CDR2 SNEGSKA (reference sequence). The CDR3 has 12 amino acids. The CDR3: CSAPTPSYGYTF. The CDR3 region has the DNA TGCAGTGCTCCAACCCCCAGCTATGGCTACACCTTC.

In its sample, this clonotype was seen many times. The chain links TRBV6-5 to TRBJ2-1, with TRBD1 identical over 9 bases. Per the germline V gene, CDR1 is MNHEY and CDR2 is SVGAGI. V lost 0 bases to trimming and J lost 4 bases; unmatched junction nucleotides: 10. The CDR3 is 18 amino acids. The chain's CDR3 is CASSYSLTGTGTYNEQFF. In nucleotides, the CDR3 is TGTGCCAGCAGTTACTCCCTCACCGGGACAGGGACTTACAATGAGCAGTTCTTC.

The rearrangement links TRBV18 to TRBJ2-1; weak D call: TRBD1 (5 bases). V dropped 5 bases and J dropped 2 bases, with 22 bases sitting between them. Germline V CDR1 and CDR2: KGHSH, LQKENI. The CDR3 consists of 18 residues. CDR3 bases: TGTGCCAGCTCAACCGAGGTACAGGACCCCCTTACCTACAATGAGCAGTTCTTC. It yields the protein CASSTEVQDPLTYNEQFF.